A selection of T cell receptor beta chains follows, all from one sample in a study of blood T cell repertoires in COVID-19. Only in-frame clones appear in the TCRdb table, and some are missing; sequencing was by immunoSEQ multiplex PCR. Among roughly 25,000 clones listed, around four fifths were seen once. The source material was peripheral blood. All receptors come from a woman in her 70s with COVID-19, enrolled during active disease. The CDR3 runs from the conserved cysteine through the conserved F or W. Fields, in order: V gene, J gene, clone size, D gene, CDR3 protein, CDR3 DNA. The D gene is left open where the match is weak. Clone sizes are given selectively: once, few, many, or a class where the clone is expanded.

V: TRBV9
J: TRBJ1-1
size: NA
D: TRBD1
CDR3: CASSPTGGWSEAFF
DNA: TGTGCCAGCAGTCCGACAGGGGGCTGGTCTGAAGCTTTCTTT

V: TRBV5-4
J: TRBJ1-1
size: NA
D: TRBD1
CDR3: CASSLAGQGNTEAFF
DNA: TGTGCCAGCAGCTTGGCCGGACAGGGGAACACTGAAGCTTTCTTT

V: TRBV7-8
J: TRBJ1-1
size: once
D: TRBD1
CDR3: CASSSGTGILNTEAFF
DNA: TGTGCCAGCAGCTCCGGGACAGGGATTTTGAACACTGAAGCTTTCTTT

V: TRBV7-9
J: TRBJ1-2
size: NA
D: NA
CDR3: CASSFGGGDDGYTF
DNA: TGTGCCAGCAGCTTCGGCGGGGGCGACGATGGCTACACCTTC

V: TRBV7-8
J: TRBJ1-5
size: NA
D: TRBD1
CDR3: CASSLALGTGGNQPQHF
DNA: TGTGCCAGCAGCTTAGCCCTGGGAACAGGGGGCAATCAGCCCCAGCATTTT

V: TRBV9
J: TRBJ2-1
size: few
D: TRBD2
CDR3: CASTPELAAYNEQFF
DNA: TGTGCCAGCACCCCAGAACTAGCGGCTTACAATGAGCAGTTCTTC

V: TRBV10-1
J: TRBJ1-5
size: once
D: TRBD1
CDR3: CASTLDRVLSQPQHF
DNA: TGCGCCAGCACATTGGACAGGGTTTTGTCTCAGCCCCAGCATTTT

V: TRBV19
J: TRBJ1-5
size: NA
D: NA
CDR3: CASSSRGQPQHF
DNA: TGTGCCAGTAGTTCCCGGGGTCAGCCCCAGCATTTT

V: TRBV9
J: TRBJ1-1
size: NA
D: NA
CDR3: CASSPRMNTEAFF
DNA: TGTGCCAGCAGCCCTCGTATGAACACTGAAGCTTTCTTT

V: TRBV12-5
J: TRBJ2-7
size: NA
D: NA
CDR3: CASGPPSPGLPSGEQYF
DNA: TGTGCTAGTGGTCCCCCATCACCGGGACTGCCCTCGGGCGAGCAGTACTTC

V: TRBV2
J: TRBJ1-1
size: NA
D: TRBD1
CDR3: CASIPGQGRGNTEAFF
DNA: TGTGCCAGCATCCCCGGACAGGGGCGAGGGAACACTGAAGCTTTCTTT

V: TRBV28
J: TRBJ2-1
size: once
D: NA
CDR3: CASKLDIQNNEQFF
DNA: TGTGCCAGCAAATTAGATATACAGAACAATGAGCAGTTCTTC

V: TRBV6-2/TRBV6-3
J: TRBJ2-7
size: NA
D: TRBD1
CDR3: CASSSPPDRNRYEQYF
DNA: TGTGCCAGCAGTAGCCCCCCGGACAGGAACCGCTACGAGCAGTACTTC

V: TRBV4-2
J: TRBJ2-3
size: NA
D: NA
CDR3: CASSQDRGGGSDTQYF
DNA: TGTGCCAGCAGCCAAGATAGGGGAGGAGGCTCAGATACGCAGTATTTT

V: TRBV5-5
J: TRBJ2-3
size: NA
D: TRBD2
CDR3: CASSPGASGRVSTDTQYF
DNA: TGTGCCAGCAGCCCTGGGGCTAGCGGGAGGGTGAGCACAGATACGCAGTATTTT

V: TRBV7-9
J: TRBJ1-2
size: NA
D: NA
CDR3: CASSHSGRGKGYGYTF
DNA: TGTGCCAGCAGCCACTCAGGGAGGGGGAAGGGTTATGGCTACACCTTC

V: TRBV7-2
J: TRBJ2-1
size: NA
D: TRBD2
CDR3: CASRDSDLAGGQFF
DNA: TGTGCCAGCAGAGACTCCGATCTAGCGGGGGGTCAGTTCTTC